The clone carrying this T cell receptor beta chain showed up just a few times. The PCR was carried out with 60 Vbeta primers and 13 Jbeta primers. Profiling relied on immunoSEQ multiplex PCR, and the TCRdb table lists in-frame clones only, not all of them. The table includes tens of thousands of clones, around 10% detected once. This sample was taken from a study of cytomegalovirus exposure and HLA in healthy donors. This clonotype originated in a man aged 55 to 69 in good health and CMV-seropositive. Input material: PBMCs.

The CDR3 protein is CASSFLDSANTGELFF. The CDR3 region has the DNA TGCGCCAGCAGCTTTCTAGACAGCGCGAACACCGGGGAGCTGTTTTTT. V usage is TRBV5-1 and J usage is TRBJ2-2, with D possibly matching TRBD1 (5 bases). V was pared by 2 bases and J by 0 bases, with 11 bases between. CDR1 is SGHRS, CDR2 YFSETQ, per germline. The CDR3 is 16 residues long.